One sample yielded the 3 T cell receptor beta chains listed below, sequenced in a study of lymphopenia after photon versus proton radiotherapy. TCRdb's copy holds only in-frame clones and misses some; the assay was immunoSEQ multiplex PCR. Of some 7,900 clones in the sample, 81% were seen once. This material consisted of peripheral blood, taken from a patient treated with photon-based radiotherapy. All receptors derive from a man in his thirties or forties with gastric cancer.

The CDR3 is CASSSYHYGTDTQYF. The DNA of the CDR3 is TGTGCCAGCAGCTCCTATCATTATGGTACAGATACGCAGTATTTT. The V and J genes are TRBV7-2 and TRBJ2-3; D unresolved. This CDR3 has 15 amino acids. V lost 4 bases, J lost 3 bases, and 14 bases lay in between. Looked up from germline, CDR1 is SGHTA and CDR2 is FQGNSA.

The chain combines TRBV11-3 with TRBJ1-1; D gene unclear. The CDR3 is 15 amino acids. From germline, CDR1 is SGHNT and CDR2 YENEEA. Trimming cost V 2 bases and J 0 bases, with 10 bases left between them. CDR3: CASSLNGQMNTEAFF. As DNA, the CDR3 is TGTGCCAGCAGCTTAAACGGCCAAATGAACACTGAAGCTTTCTTT.

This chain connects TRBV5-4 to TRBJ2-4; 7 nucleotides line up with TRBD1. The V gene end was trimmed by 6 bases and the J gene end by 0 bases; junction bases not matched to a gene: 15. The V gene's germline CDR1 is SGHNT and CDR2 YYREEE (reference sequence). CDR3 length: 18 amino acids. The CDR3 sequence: CASTHSTGERLAKNIQYF. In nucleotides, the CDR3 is TGTGCCAGCACCCATTCCACAGGGGAACGTTTAGCCAAAAACATTCAGTACTTC.